The entry below describes one TCR beta chain. As yet, its antigen is unknown. The sample originates from a study of T cell responses to AZD1222 COVID-19 vaccine. Study overall: Second-dose intervals near 4 or 12 weeks were combined.

Study-level results: Spike-specific TCR repertoires showed rising breadth and depth after two AZD1222 doses. Targeting of unmutated variant regions was reportedly seen in nearly half of spike-specific TCRs. The donors showed a predominance of white British ancestry and of females, with possible underestimation of clonal diversity.

Libraries were prepared by immunoSEQ multiplex PCR; TCRdb keeps only in-frame clonotypes and omits some of them. The table includes tens of thousands of clones, roughly 90% detected once. This CDR3 comprises 13 residues. From germline, CDR1 is SEHNR and CDR2 FQNEAQ (reference sequence). Trimming took 2 bases from V and 3 from J, leaving 8 bases between them. The chain is built from TRBV7-9 and TRBJ2-7; no clear D gene. The origin of this receptor is an adult in good health. The sample consisted of peripheral blood, taken on day 0 of AZD1222 vaccination. The CDR3: CASSLLGSYEQYF. The CDR3 bases are TGTGCCAGCAGCTTATTGGGTAGCTACGAGCAGTACTTC.